The 28 T cell receptor beta chains given below trace back to one sample, sequenced in a study of OX40 agonist ivuxolimab in advanced cancers. The repertoire was sequenced with immunoSEQ multiplex PCR; TCRdb's copy has only in-frame clones and lacks some. The sample includes 55,000 to 65,000 clones, over 70% of them seen just once. Sequenced here: CD4+ or CD8+ T cells sorted from blood, sampled in a trial of the OX40 agonist ivuxolimab. The receptors stem from an adult with an advanced solid tumor such as melanoma, head and neck, liver or kidney cancer.

The chain recombines TRBV20-1 with TRBJ1-2; 7 nucleotides match TRBD1. The CDR3 loop spans 11 amino acids. J was trimmed by 8 bases and V by 4 bases; bases with no gene match: 4. Germline assignment: CDR1 DFQATT and CDR2 SNEGSKA (reference sequence). DNA of the CDR3: TGCAGTGCTACACAGGGGCGAGGCTACACCTTC. Translating it yields CSATQGRGYTF.

The chain has TRBV27 and TRBJ2-5; the D gene is possibly TRBD1 (6 bases). Germline values: CDR1 MNHEY, CDR2 SMNVEV (reference sequence). CDR3 length: 14 residues. V dropped 5 bases and J dropped 2 bases, with 12 bases sitting between them. CDR3: CASSDYRAQETQYF. The CDR3 coding sequence is TGTGCCAGCAGTGATTACAGGGCGCAAGAGACCCAGTACTTC.

The rearrangement joins TRBV14 to TRBJ1-1; weak D call: TRBD1 (6 bases). Germline loops: CDR1 SGHDN, CDR2 FVKESK. The CDR3 is made up of 13 amino acids. V gave up 4 bases and J gave up 8 bases, with 14 bases separating them. The CDR3 bases are TGTGCCAGCAGCCGAGACAGGTTCACGGAAGCTTTCTTT. Translated: CASSRDRFTEAFF.

This chain joins TRBV13 and TRBJ1-3; no clear D. The V and J ends lost 0 bases and 2 bases respectively, with 11 bases between them. The CDR3 loop spans 16 amino acids. Germline values: CDR1 PRHDT, CDR2 FYEKMQ (reference sequence). CDR3 sequence (DNA): TGTGCCAGCAGCTTAGGAATCGGTTTCGCTGGAAACACCATATATTTT. Its translation: CASSLGIGFAGNTIYF.

This chain connects TRBV20-1 to TRBJ1-2; D possibly corresponds to TRBD1 (5 bases). There are 11 residues in the CDR3. Trimming cost V 4 bases and J 10 bases, with 13 bases left between them. Germline assignment: CDR1 DFQATT and CDR2 SNEGSKA (reference sequence). CDR3 in amino acids: CSAINRGDYTF. CDR3 DNA sequence: TGCAGTGCTATTAACCGGGGGGACTACACCTTC.

The chain recombines TRBV2 with TRBJ2-1; D ambiguous. This CDR3 has 13 residues. CDR1 is SNHLY and CDR2 is FYNNEI in the germline V gene. V was shortened by 6 bases and J by 5 bases, with 11 bases between the two germline ends. This CDR3 reads CASRGSWNNEQFF. The CDR3 bases are TGTGCCAGCAGGGGATCGTGGAACAATGAGCAGTTCTTC.

CDR3 amino acids: CASSADRNEQYF. The CDR3 nucleotides are TGCGCCAGCAGCGCGGACAGGAACGAGCAGTACTTC. The chain combines TRBV5-1 with TRBJ2-7; 7 bases match TRBD1. The ends lost 4 bases at V and 5 bases at J; junction bases unmatched: 3. The germline V gene has CDR1 SGHRS and CDR2 YFSETQ. The length of the CDR3 is 12 residues.

The table lists this clone with a count of one. The chain has TRBV6-6 and TRBJ2-7, with 11 bases lining up with TRBD1. The germline CDR1 and CDR2 sequences are MNHNY and SVGAGI (reference sequence). The CDR3 runs to 12 residues. The junction had 1 base not matched to a gene; V was cut back by 10 bases and J by 2 bases. The CDR3 bases are TGTGCCACGGGACAGGGGGCCTACGAGCAGTACTTC. Protein: CATGQGAYEQYF.

This chain links TRBV6-1 with TRBJ2-5; D not resolved. The CDR3 is 14 residues long. Germline CDR1 and CDR2: MNHNS and SASEGT. Trimming took off 2 bases at V and 5 bases at J, with 12 bases between the two ends. In nucleotides, the CDR3 is TGTGCCAGCAGTGAAAGCCCTATCGGGGAGACCCAGTACTTC. Residues: CASSESPIGETQYF.

The chain is built from TRBV5-1 and TRBJ1-2; a weak D match, TRBD1 (5 bases). V lost 4 bases, J lost 4 bases, and 14 bases lay in between. The CDR3 runs to 14 residues. Germline CDR1 reads SGHRS; CDR2 reads YFSETQ. The CDR3 sequence is CASSPREGTYGYTF. The CDR3 bases are TGCGCCAGCAGCCCTCGAGAGGGGACCTATGGCTACACCTTC.

The chain combines TRBV5-5 with TRBJ2-2; D is unresolved. Germline CDR1 SGHKS, CDR2 YYEKEE (reference sequence). Deletions cut 2 bases from V and 6 bases from J, with 2 bases between. The length of the CDR3 is 11 residues. CDR3 bases: TGTGCCAGCAGCTTCCCCGGGGAGCTGTTTTTT. Its protein product is CASSFPGELFF.

This chain joins TRBV5-1 and TRBJ2-2; TRBD1 aligns across 7 bases. The CDR3 loop spans 16 amino acids. CDR1 and CDR2 (germline): SGHRS, YFSETQ. The V gene end was trimmed by 6 bases and the J gene end by 1 base; junction bases not matched to a gene: 9. Here the CDR3 DNA reads TGCGCCAGCAAAAGGGGGACAGAAGGGAACACCGGGGAGCTGTTTTTT. Translation gives CASKRGTEGNTGELFF.

This clone was recorded once. The chain links TRBV19 to TRBJ1-5; the D is unclear. V lost 5 bases and J lost 3, with 5 bases in between. CDR1 LNHDA and CDR2 SQIVND come from the germline V gene (reference sequence). This CDR3 is built from 12 residues. CDR3 residues: CASSWNNQPQHF. Written as DNA, the CDR3 is TGTGCCAGTAGTTGGAACAATCAGCCCCAGCATTTT.

This clone appeared a few times. The chain recombines TRBV7-2 with TRBJ2-5; the D gene is possibly TRBD2 (6 bases). V lost 5 bases to trimming and J lost 11 bases, with 15 bases between them. Germline CDR1 reads SGHTA; CDR2 reads FQGNSA. The CDR3 is made up of 12 amino acids. CDR3 region: CASSPGDRLQYF. In DNA form, the CDR3 reads TGTGCCAGCAGCCCGGGAGACCGTTTGCAGTACTTC.

The V call is TRBV28, the J call TRBJ2-7; 10 bases match TRBD1. The CDR3 runs to 14 residues. Per germline, CDR1 MDHEN and CDR2 SYDVKM. The V gene end was trimmed by 6 bases and the J gene end by 2 bases; junction bases not matched to a gene: 4. This CDR3 is CASRWTGGAYEQYF. CDR3 sequence (DNA): TGTGCCAGCAGGTGGACAGGGGGGGCCTACGAGCAGTACTTC. Filled out from reference TRBV28 and TRBJ2-7, the complete variable domain reads DVKVTQSSRYLVKRTGEKVFLECVQDMDHENMFWYRQDPGLGLRLIYFSYDVKMKEKGDIPEGYSVSREKKERFSLILESASTNQTSMYLCASRWTGGAYEQYFGPGTRLTVT.

The chain combines TRBV19 with TRBJ1-2; no clear D. V was trimmed by 6 bases and J by 5 bases, leaving 13 bases between them. The length of the CDR3 is 13 residues. Per germline, CDR1 LNHDA and CDR2 SQIVND (reference sequence). This chain's CDR3 is CASRYSVLYGYTF. The CDR3 DNA reads as TGTGCCAGTAGATACAGCGTACTTTATGGCTACACCTTC.

The rearrangement joins TRBV4-1 to TRBJ2-1; D is perhaps TRBD2 (6 bases). Per germline, CDR1 MGHRA and CDR2 YSYEKL. The CDR3 length is 16 residues. The ends were cut back, 2 bases at V and 3 bases at J, with 14 bases in the middle. CDR3 DNA sequence: TGCGCCAGCAGCCAATTTAGACTAGGGGTCTACAATGAGCAGTTCTTC. This translates into CASSQFRLGVYNEQFF.

This chain joins TRBV4-2 and TRBJ1-1; a possible D gene is TRBD1 (5 bases). The CDR3 covers 14 residues. V was shortened by 2 bases and J by 2 bases, with 9 bases between the two germline ends. Germline CDR1 LGHNA, CDR2 YNFKEQ. The CDR3 protein is CASSQQTANTEAFF. The DNA of the CDR3 is TGTGCCAGCAGCCAACAGACAGCTAACACTGAAGCTTTCTTT.

The chain is built from TRBV30 and TRBJ1-5; possible D gene TRBD1, 5 bases. V was shortened by 2 bases and J by 5 bases, with 10 bases between the two germline ends. Germline V lookup: CDR1 GTSNPN, CDR2 SVGIG (reference sequence). The CDR3 runs 13 residues. The CDR3 nucleotides read TGTGCCTGGAGTCGGGGAGGGGATCAGCCCCAGCATTTT. Its translation: CAWSRGGDQPQHF. Looking up the rest from reference TRBV30 and TRBJ1-5 gives the full variable domain: SQTIHQWPATLVQPVGSPLSLECTVEGTSNPNLYWYRQAAGRGLQLLFYSVGIGQISSEVPQNLSASRPQDRQFILSSKKLLLSDSGFYLCAWSRGGDQPQHFGDGTRLSIL.

The rearrangement links TRBV18 to TRBJ1-3, with D uncertain. Germline V gene data show CDR1 as KGHSH and CDR2 as LQKENI. This CDR3 has 16 residues. Trimming cost V 3 bases and J 0 bases, with 12 bases left between them. CDR3 DNA: TGTGCCAGCTCACCTAACGCCGAGCCCTCTGGAAACACCATATATTTT. Translated: CASSPNAEPSGNTIYF.

The chain employs TRBV6-5 and TRBJ2-1; a weak D match, TRBD2 (6 bases). The CDR3 has 13 residues. V lost 0 bases and J lost 9, with 9 bases in between. CDR1 MNHEY and CDR2 SVGAGI come from the germline V gene. The CDR3 spells CASSYSRRGEQFF. The CDR3 DNA follows: TGTGCCAGCAGTTACTCAAGGAGGGGTGAGCAGTTCTTC.

The genes are TRBV6-1 and TRBJ2-1, with 9 bases identical to TRBD1. J was trimmed by 15 bases and V by 3 bases; bases with no gene match: 3. CDR3 length equals 11 residues. The germline gives CDR1 MNHNS, CDR2 SASEGT. In DNA, the CDR3 is TGTGCCAGCAGTGAGTACAGGGGGCCGTTCTTC. It codes for CASSEYRGPFF.

The chain is built from TRBV5-1 and TRBJ1-2; the D gene is possibly TRBD1 (6 bases). From germline, CDR1 is SGHRS and CDR2 YFSETQ. The germline V and J ends were trimmed by 1 base and 4 bases, with 20 bases remaining between them. The CDR3 loop spans 17 amino acids. The CDR3 spells CASSLFSRGASGYGYTF. The CDR3 DNA follows: TGCGCCAGCAGCTTGTTCAGTCGGGGGGCGAGCGGCTATGGCTACACCTTC. The full variable domain, its missing parts supplied by reference TRBV5-1 and TRBJ1-2, is KAGVTQTPRYLIKTRGQQVTLSCSPISGHRSVSWYQQTPGQGLQFLFEYFSETQRNKGNFPGRFSGRQFSNSRSEMNVSTLELGDSALYLCASSLFSRGASGYGYTFGSGTRLTVV.

The J gene is TRBJ1-5, the V gene TRBV7-9, with no clear D. Germline assignment: CDR1 SEHNR and CDR2 FQNEAQ (reference sequence). The CDR3 loop spans 12 amino acids. Trimming left V 2 bases short and J 8 bases short, with 7 bases between. The CDR3 region is CASSLISEPQHF. DNA for the CDR3: TGTGCCAGCAGCTTAATCTCGGAGCCCCAGCATTTT.

This chain's CDR3 is CASSYVGQGAGGYTF. CDR3 DNA sequence: TGTGCCAGCAGTTACGTCGGACAGGGGGCGGGTGGCTACACCTTC. The chain links TRBV28 to TRBJ1-2, with 11 bases that match TRBD1. The germline gives CDR1 MDHEN, CDR2 SYDVKM. The CDR3 is 15 residues long. Germline trimming cut 4 bases from V and 7 bases from J; bases unmatched to any gene: 8.

The J gene is TRBJ2-1, the V gene TRBV4-1, with 8 positions matching TRBD2. The CDR3 spans 15 residues. Germline CDR1 is MGHRA and CDR2 is YSYEKL. Trimming removed 3 bases from V and 5 bases from J; junction bases left unmatched: 6. CDR3 sequence reads: CASSHGLADDNEQFF. DNA for the CDR3: TGCGCCAGCAGCCATGGACTAGCCGATGACAATGAGCAGTTCTTC.

The chain joins TRBV2 to TRBJ1-4; 9 nucleotides match TRBD1. CDR3 length equals 15 residues. Germline V lookup: CDR1 SNHLY, CDR2 FYNNEI. V lost 6 bases and J lost 8; bases outside the gene matches: 10. In DNA, the CDR3 is TGTGCCAGCAGAATCACCGGGACAGGGAGCGAAAAACTGTTTTTT. As protein: CASRITGTGSEKLFF.

This rearrangement joins TRBV12-2 to TRBJ1-1. TRBV12-2 is a listed pseudogene. CDR3 size: 12 residues. The CDR3, as DNA: TGTGCAAGTCGCTTAATAGCCTTTGGTGCTTTCTTT. The encoded protein is CASRLIAFGAFF.